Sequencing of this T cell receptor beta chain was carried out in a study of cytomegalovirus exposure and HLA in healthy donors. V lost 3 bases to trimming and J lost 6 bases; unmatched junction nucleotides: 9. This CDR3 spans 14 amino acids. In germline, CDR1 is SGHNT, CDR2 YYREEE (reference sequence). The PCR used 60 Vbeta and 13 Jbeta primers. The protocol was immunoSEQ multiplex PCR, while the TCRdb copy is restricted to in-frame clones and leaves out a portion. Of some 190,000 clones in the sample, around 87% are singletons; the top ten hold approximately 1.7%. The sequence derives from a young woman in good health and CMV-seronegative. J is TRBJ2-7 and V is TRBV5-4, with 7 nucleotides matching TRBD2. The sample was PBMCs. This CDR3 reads CASSSGGRLGEQYF. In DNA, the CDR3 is TGTGCCAGCAGCTCGGGGGGACGGCTTGGCGAGCAGTACTTC.